This section outlines one T cell receptor (beta chain) sequence together with its context. Naive CD8 cells, CD45RO-negative and positively selected for CCR7, excluded terminally differentiated effector memory CD45RA+ cells. This record comes from a study of shared clonotypes between healthy human individuals. Here immunoSEQ multiplex PCR was the method, and the copy in TCRdb shows in-frame clones only, minus some. Of around 1,900,000 clones in the sample, over 85% were seen once. Input material: naive CD8+ T cells from PBMCs. This receptor was obtained from a man younger than 30 in good health. Some clones in this sample may be carry-over from other donors' samples.

Here the CDR3 reads CASSQNGDLYGYTF. The CDR3 region has the DNA TGTGCCAGCAGCCAAAATGGTGACCTCTATGGCTACACCTTC. V gene TRBV7-9 combines with J gene TRBJ1-2; D not certain. Germline V gene sequence: CDR1 SEHNR, CDR2 FQNEAQ (reference sequence). This CDR3 region has 14 residues. V was clipped by 5 bases and J by 4 bases, with 14 bases between them.